This TCR beta chain came from a study of blood T cells in healthy people across ages. Study-wide results and limits: Investigators treated diversity estimates from one million T cells as underestimates.

In terms of origin and age, donors were healthy Caucasian individuals from Russia aged about 6 to 90. A note on this clonotype: Its antigen remains unidentified.

Trimming cost V 4 bases and J 2 bases, with 11 bases left between them. This CDR3 region has 13 residues. The germline V gene has CDR1 SQVTM and CDR2 ANQGSEA. For the second PCR, which ran for roughly 6 to 11 cycles, a sample-barcoded 5' primer and a J-beta primer mix were used. Template switching added a 12-random-nucleotide identifier to every cDNA molecule. Every sample gave at least 2.5 million paired-end reads containing CDR3. TCRdb used MiXCR to reprocess the 5' RACE reads, holding one entry per CDR3 protein. This sample has 1.2 million to 1.5 million distinct CDR3 sequences; roughly 45% occur once, and the top ten carry around 8%.

The V call is TRBV29-1, the J call TRBJ1-2; D gene uncertain. The clonotype comes from a woman aged 18-30 years in good health. The sequencing input was blood. Written as DNA, the CDR3 is TGCAGCGTTGCTTCCGCGGTAAACTATGGCTACACCTTC. Its protein is CSVASAVNYGYTF. The whole variable domain, filled in from reference TRBV29-1 and TRBJ1-2, reads SAVISQKPSRDICQRGTSLTIQCQVDSQVTMMFWYRQQPGQSLTLIATANQGSEATYESGFVIDKFPISRPNLTFSTLTVSNMSPEDSSIYLCSVASAVNYGYTFGSGTRLTVV.